What follows describes a single T cell receptor (beta chain). It lacks a known antigen. There are no base qualities to consult, and no much larger clone falls within one base. To demonstrate the VDJtools post-analysis software, TCR beta repertoires were profiled from the peripheral blood of some 12 young patients with multiple sclerosis. The multiple sclerosis patients were children and adolescents between roughly 6 and 16 years of age. The method behind the library was PCR. TCRdb names Illumina HiSeq 2500 as the instrument used. To reduce PCR and sequencing biases, unique molecular identifiers were incorporated into the TCR beta cDNA libraries. Per 1 to 10 million input T cells, some 500,000 cDNA molecules were obtained, such that each molecule approximated one T cell. Patient libraries were prepared and sequenced with the same protocol used for the earlier healthy control dataset. Within a given batch, samples were prepared together, multiplexed and sequenced on the same HiSeq lane. The authors' pipeline ran thus. Raw barcoded reads were processed with MIGEC, discarding single-read molecular identifier groups before consensus assembly and CDR3 extraction. Clonotype tables were post-analysed with VDJtools, and diversity was normalized by down-sampling all datasets to the smallest sample size. Repertoire overlap clustering matched CDR3 amino acid but not nucleotide sequences to correct batch-related cross-sample contamination. TCRdb reprocessed the public reads (quality trimming at Q25 with fastp, clone calling with MiXCR) and kept in-frame beta chains. For every CDR3 protein sequence, its rows merge into one entry that carries the most common genes and DNA. The V and J calls and clone size come from TCRdb's table, not from the authors' own analysis. The sample data list around 770,000 distinct CDR3 sequences, and about 43% of these were observed just once. The top ten clonotypes cover 4.9% of the sample.

Measured from the cysteine to the phenylalanine, the CDR3 is 13 residues long. Only the CDR3 region is kept as DNA, spanning 39 bases read in frame from base 1. V loses 8 bases at its end and J loses 5 bases; junction bases beyond the gene matches: 8. CDR1 and CDR2 are drawn from the germline V gene: SGHRS, YFSETQ. This sample was taken from a study of post-analysis software for immune sequencing data (dated by TCRdb to 2013 to 2016). Looking at the study overall: Disease courses on record covered relapsing-remitting, secondary progressive and progressive-relapsing multiple sclerosis, though some patients had no subtype annotation. A subset of samples was prepared in parallel using single-end sample barcoding, then pooled and co-amplified after Illumina adapter ligation. Patient repertoires were compared against around 10 previously published healthy control repertoires from donors aged roughly 6 to 27 years. Broad study findings and their caveats: Significantly lower normalized Chao1 diversity was found in multiple sclerosis patients than in controls, suggesting substantial peripheral T-cell clonal expansion. The control group was slightly older than the multiple sclerosis patient group. Direct clustering with F measure revealed strong co-clustering of samples prepared in the same batch, which led to a batch-effect correction. Patients showed significantly higher frequencies than controls for five TRBV segments, among them TRBV5-6, TRBV5-1 and TRBV20-1.

Recombination joined TRBV5-1 with TRBJ2-5, with TRBD2 identical over 8 junction bases. Sequences were obtained from blood. This TCR derives from a girl aged 10-17 years with multiple sclerosis. The DNA is as follows: TGCGCCAGTACTAGCGGAGATCGGGAGACCCAGTACTTC. It specifies CASTSGDRETQYF.